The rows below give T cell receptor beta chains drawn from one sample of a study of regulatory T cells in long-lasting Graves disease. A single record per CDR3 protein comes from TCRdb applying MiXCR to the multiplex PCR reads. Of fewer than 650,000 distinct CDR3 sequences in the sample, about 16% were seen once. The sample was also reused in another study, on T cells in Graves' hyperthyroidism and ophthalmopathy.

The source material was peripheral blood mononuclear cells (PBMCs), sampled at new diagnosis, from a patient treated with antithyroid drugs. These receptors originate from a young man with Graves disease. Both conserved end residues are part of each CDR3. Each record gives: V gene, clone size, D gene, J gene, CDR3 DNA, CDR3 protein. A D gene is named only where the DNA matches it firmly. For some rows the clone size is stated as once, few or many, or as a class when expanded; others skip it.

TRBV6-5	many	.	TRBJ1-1	TGTGCCAGCAGTTACTCCAGGGCGGCGAACACTGAAGCTTTCTTT	CASSYSRAANTEAFF
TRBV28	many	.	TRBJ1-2	TGTGCCAGCAGACCCGCGGGCTATGGCTACACCTTC	CASRPAGYGYTF
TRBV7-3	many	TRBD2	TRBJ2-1	TGTGCCAGCAGTAAAAGGGTTGTAGCGGGAGGGCCTGTCAATGAGCAGTTCTTC	CASSKRVVAGGPVNEQFF
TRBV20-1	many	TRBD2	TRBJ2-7	TGCAGTGCTAGAGAAGGTAGCGGGAGGTACGAGCAGTACTTC	CSAREGSGRYEQYF
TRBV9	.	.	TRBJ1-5	TGTGCCAGCAGCGTAGACCCAGGGACCAATCAGCCCCAGCATTTT	CASSVDPGTNQPQHF
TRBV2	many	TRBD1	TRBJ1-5	TGTGCCAGCAGCGGGGACAGCGGGGGTCAGCCCCAGCATTTT	CASSGDSGGQPQHF
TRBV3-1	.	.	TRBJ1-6	TGTGCCAGCAGCCAAGGGGTCACGGAGTTTAATTCACCCCTCCACTTT	CASSQGVTEFNSPLHF
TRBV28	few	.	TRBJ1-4	TGTGCCAGCAGTTTGAGGGAGGCAACTAATGAAAAACTGTTTTTT	CASSLREATNEKLFF
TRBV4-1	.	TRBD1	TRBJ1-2	TGCGCCAGCAGCGGACCCGGGACAGGGCGTTTTGGCTACACCTTC	CASSGPGTGRFGYTF
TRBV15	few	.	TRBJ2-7	TGTGCCACCAGCAGAGATTTGGGGTCCTACGAGCAGTACTTC	CATSRDLGSYEQYF
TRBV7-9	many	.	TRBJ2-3	TGCGCCAGCAGTCCAGGGGCCCACACAGATACGCAGTATTTT	CASSPGAHTDTQYF
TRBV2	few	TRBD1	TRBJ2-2	TGTGCCAGCAGTGCCCTGGGACAGCCCGGGGAGCTGTTTTTT	CASSALGQPGELFF
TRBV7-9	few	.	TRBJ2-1	TGTGCCAGCAGCTTACCGGGACTCCTTCAAAACAATGAGCAGTTCTTC	CASSLPGLLQNNEQFF
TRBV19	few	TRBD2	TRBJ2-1	TGTGCCAGTAGTATGGGACTAGTCATATATGAGCAGTTCTTC	CASSMGLVIYEQFF
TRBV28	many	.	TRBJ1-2	TGTGCCAGCAGTAGTTACCTCCCCAATGGCTACACCTTC	CASSSYLPNGYTF
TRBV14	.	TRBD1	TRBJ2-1	TGTGCCAGCAGCCCATTAAGGACAGGGGGCCACAATGAGCAGTTCTTC	CASSPLRTGGHNEQFF
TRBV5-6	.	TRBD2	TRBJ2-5	TGTGCCAGCAGCTGGGGACTAGCGCACCGAGAGACCCAGTACTTC	CASSWGLAHRETQYF
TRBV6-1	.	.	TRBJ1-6	TGTGCCAGCAGTGAAGCCGGAAGTTCACCCCTCCACTTT	CASSEAGSSPLHF
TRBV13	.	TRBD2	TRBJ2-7	TGTGCCAGCAGCTCCCCCGGGACTAGCGGGGCCCTAGAGCAGTACTTC	CASSSPGTSGALEQYF
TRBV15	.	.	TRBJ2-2	TGTGCCACCAGCAGAGATACGGGGTCGAACACCGGGGAGCTGTTTTTT	CATSRDTGSNTGELFF
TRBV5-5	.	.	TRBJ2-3	TGTGCCAGCAGCTTGAAGCGAGACACAGATACGCAGTATTTT	CASSLKRDTDTQYF
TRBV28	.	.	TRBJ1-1	TGTGCCAGCAGTTTAAGAGCAGAGGGTGAAGCTTTCTTT	CASSLRAEGEAFF
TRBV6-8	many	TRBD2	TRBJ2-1	TGTGCCAGCAAGGAGCGGGGGTTCTCCTACAATGAGCAGTTCTTC	CASKERGFSYNEQFF
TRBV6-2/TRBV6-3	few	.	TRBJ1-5	TGTGCCAGCAGTTATTCCGCCAGCAATCAGCCCCAGCATTTT	CASSYSASNQPQHF
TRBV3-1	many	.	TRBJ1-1	TGTGCCAGCAGCCAAAGGACAGTGAACACTGAAGCTTTCTTT	CASSQRTVNTEAFF
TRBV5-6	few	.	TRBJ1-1	TGTGCCAGCAGCTCGCCTCGAGGGGCCCACACTGAAGCTTTCTTT	CASSSPRGAHTEAFF
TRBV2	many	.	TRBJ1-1	TGTGCCAGCAGCGGACACAGGAACACTGAAGCTTTCTTT	CASSGHRNTEAFF
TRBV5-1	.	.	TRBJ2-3	TGCGCCAGCAGCAAAGGCCCCACAGATACGCAGTATTTT	CASSKGPTDTQYF
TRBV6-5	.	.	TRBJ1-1	TGTGCCAGCAGTTACGGAATTGTCGAGAATGAAGCTTTCTTT	CASSYGIVENEAFF
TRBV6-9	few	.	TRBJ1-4	TGTGCCAGCAGTTACCCGACAGGCGGGGAAAAACTGTTTTTT	CASSYPTGGEKLFF
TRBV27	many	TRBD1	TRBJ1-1	TGTGCCAGCAGTTTATCCTGGGGGGCAGGGGGCCGTTACACTGAAGCTTTCTTT	CASSLSWGAGGRYTEAFF
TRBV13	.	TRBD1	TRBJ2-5	TGTGCCAGCAGCCTAAGACCGACCGGGACAGCAGAGACCCAGTACTTC	CASSLRPTGTAETQYF
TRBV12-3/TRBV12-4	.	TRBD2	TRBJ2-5	TGTGCCAGCAGTTCCGGGACTAGCTATGTGAGAGAGACCCAGTACTTC	CASSSGTSYVRETQYF
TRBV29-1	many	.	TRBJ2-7	TGCAGCGTTCCCGTCGGGAGCGAGCAGTACTTC	CSVPVGSEQYF
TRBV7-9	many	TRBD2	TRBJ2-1	TGTGCCAGCAGCTTAAACACGGGGGGGTCTGAGCAGTTCTTC	CASSLNTGGSEQFF
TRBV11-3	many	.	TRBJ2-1	TGTGCCAGCAGCTCAGACAGCTACTCCTACAATGAGCAGTTCTTC	CASSSDSYSYNEQFF
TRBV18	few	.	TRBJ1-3	TGTGCCAGCTCACCGCGAGCGGGTCCGTCTGGAAACACCATATATTTT	CASSPRAGPSGNTIYF
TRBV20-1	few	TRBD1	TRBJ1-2	TGCAGTGCTGGAAGGACAGGGGGTAACTATGGCTACACCTTC	CSAGRTGGNYGYTF
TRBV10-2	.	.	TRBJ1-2	TGCGCCAGCGGAGCGACGCGTAACTATGGCTACACCTTC	CASGATRNYGYTF
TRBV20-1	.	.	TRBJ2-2	TGCAGTGCGCTAACTAGGCCCGGGGAGCTGTTTTTT	CSALTRPGELFF
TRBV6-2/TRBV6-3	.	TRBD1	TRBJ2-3	TGTGCCAGCAGTTACTCAGGAACCGGGACAGGGGGCAGAGATACGCAGTATTTT	CASSYSGTGTGGRDTQYF
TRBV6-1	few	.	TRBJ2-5	TGTGCCAGCAGTGCCCTTTTCTCGGGCCAAGAGACCCAGTACTTC	CASSALFSGQETQYF
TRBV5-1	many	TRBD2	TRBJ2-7	TGCGCCAGCAGCCAACCGGGACTAGCGGATCAACGGTACTTC	CASSQPGLADQRYF
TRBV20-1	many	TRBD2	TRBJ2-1	TGCAGTGCCAAGCTTTTAGCGGGAAGCTACAATGAGCAGTTCTTC	CSAKLLAGSYNEQFF
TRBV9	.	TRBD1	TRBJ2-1	TGTGCCAGCAGTGGGGGTGCATGGGACAGGGGTGGGCCAAATGAGCAGTTCTTC	CASSGGAWDRGGPNEQFF
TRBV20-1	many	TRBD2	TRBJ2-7	TGCAGTGCTAGACGGACAGCCCGGCGGGAGGGATACGAGCAGTACTTC	CSARRTARREGYEQYF
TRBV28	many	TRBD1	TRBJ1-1	TGTGCCAGCAGTTTGGGGACAGGGCCTGAAGCTTTCTTT	CASSLGTGPEAFF
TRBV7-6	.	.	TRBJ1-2	TGTGCCAGCACCTCGGGACACAGCGGCTACACCTTC	CASTSGHSGYTF
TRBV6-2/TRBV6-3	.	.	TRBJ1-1	TGTGCCAGCAGTTACTCGATCGGTACTGAAGCTTTCTTT	CASSYSIGTEAFF
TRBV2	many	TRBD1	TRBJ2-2	TGTGCCAGCAGTGACCCGGACAGGGGGGAATACCGGGAGCTGTTTTTT	CASSDPDRGEYRELFF
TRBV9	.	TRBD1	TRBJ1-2	TGTGCCGGCAGCGCGGGACAGACTGGCTATGGCTACACCTTC	CAGSAGQTGYGYTF
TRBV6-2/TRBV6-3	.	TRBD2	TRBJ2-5	TGTGCCAGCAGTTACCCCGGGACTACCCCTGGGACCCAGTACTTC	CASSYPGTTPGTQYF
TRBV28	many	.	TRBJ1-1	TGTGCCAGCAGTTTTCTAGAGGGCGAAACTGAAGCTTTCTTT	CASSFLEGETEAFF
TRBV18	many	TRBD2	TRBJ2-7	TGTGCCAGCTCACCACCGCTAGCGGGAGGGATCCACGAGCAGTACTTC	CASSPPLAGGIHEQYF
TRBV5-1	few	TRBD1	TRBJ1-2	TGCGCCAGCAGCTGGGACAGGGTATACTATGGCTACACCTTC	CASSWDRVYYGYTF